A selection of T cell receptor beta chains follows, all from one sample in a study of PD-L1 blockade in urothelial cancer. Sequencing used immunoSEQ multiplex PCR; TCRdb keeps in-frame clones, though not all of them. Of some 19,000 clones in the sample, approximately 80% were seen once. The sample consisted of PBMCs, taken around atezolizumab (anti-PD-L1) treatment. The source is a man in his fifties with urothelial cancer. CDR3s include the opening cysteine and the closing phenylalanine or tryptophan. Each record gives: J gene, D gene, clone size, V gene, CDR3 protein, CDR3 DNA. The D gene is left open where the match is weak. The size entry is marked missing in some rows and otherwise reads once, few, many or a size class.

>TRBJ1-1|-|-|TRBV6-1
CASSERRDRTNTEAFF
TGTGCCAGCAGTGAACGTAGAGACAGGACAAACACTGAAGCTTTCTTT
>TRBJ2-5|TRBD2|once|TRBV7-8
CASRAGTVETQYF
TGTGCCAGCAGAGCGGGAACGGTAGAGACCCAGTACTTC
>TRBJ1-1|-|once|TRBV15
CAVEGGKSRNTEAFF
TGTGCCGTAGAAGGAGGGAAAAGTCGTAACACTGAAGCTTTCTTT
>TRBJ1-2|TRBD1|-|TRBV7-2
CASSLGGQGAYYGYTF
TGTGCCAGCAGCTTAGGGGGACAGGGGGCTTACTATGGCTACACCTTC
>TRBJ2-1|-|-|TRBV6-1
CASSATKLAEQFF
TGTGCCAGCAGCGCGACTAAGTTGGCTGAGCAGTTCTTC
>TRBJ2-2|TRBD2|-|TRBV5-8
CASSRGLAGELFF
TGTGCCAGCAGCCGGGGACTAGCAGGGGAGCTGTTTTTT
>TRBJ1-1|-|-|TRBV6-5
CASSSPRGVRAFF
TGTGCCAGCAGTTCCCCCAGGGGAGTGAGAGCTTTCTTT
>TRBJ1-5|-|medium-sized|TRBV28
CASSSGVEHQPQHF
TGTGCCAGCAGTTCGGGAGTTGAGCATCAGCCCCAGCATTTT
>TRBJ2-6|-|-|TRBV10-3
CAISVGAGANVLTF
TGTGCCATCAGTGTCGGGGCTGGGGCCAACGTCCTGACTTTC
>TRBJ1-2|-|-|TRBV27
CASSRSPGNYGYTF
TGTGCCAGCAGCCGATCCCCAGGGAACTATGGCTACACCTTC
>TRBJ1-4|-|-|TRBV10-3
CAISEEGGTNEKLFF
TGTGCCATCAGTGAGGAGGGGGGGACTAATGAAAAACTGTTTTTT
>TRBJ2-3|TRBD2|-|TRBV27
CASSSGLDIVLESTDTQYF
TGTGCCAGCAGTTCCGGACTAGACATCGTCCTAGAGAGCACAGATACGCAGTATTTT
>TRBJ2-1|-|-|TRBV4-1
CASSQVDIISYNEQFF
TGCGCCAGCAGCCAAGTCGACATAATCTCCTACAATGAGCAGTTCTTC
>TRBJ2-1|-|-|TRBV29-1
CSVDFTANEQFF
TGCAGCGTTGATTTTACCGCGAATGAGCAGTTCTTC
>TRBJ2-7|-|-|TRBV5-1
CASSSTNYEQYF
TGCGCCAGCAGCTCTACGAACTACGAGCAGTACTTC
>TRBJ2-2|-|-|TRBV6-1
CASTPSVGELFF
TGTGCCAGCACTCCCAGCGTAGGGGAGCTGTTTTTT
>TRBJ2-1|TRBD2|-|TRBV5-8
CASSPGGGRGGEQFF
TGTGCCAGCAGTCCCGGGGGGGGTCGCGGGGGAGAGCAGTTCTTC
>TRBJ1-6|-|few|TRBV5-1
CASSLDVESPLHF
TGCGCCAGCAGCTTGGACGTTGAGTCACCCCTCCACTTT
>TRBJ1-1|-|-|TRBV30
CAWSPLARATEAFF
TGTGCCTGGAGTCCTCTGGCCAGGGCGACTGAAGCTTTCTTT
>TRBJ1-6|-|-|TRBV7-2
CASSLGLQDNSPLHF
TGTGCCAGCAGCTTGGGGCTACAGGATAATTCACCCCTCCACTTT
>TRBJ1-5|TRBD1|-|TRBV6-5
CASRKGGGNQPQHF
TGTGCCAGCAGAAAAGGGGGCGGCAATCAGCCCCAGCATTTT
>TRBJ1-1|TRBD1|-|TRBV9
CASSGGTGGSEAFF
TGTGCCAGCAGCGGAGGGACAGGGGGCAGTGAAGCTTTCTTT
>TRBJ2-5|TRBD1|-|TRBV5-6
CASSLGQGWETQYF
TGTGCCAGCAGCTTAGGACAGGGGTGGGAGACCCAGTACTTC
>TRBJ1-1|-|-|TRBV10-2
CASLRVNTEAFF
TGCGCCAGCCTCAGGGTGAACACTGAAGCTTTCTTT
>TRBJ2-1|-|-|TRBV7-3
CASSLSGVDEQFF
TGTGCCAGCAGCTTGTCAGGGGTAGATGAGCAGTTCTTC
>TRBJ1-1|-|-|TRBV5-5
CASSLTGKTEAFF
TGTGCCAGCAGCTTGACAGGCAAGACTGAAGCTTTCTTT
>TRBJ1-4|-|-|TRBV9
CASSVDWGSAATNEKLFF
TGTGCCAGCAGCGTAGATTGGGGCAGCGCGGCAACTAATGAAAAACTGTTTTTT
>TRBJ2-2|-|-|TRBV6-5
CATALRANTGELFF
TGTGCCACGGCACTACGGGCGAACACCGGGGAGCTGTTTTTT
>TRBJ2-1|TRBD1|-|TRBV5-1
CASSQGEHNEQFF
TGCGCCAGCAGCCAGGGGGAGCACAATGAGCAGTTCTTC
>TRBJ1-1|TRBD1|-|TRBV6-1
CASRPPGGNTEAFF
TGTGCCAGCCGACCTCCAGGGGGGAACACTGAAGCTTTCTTT
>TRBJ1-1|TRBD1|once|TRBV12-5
CASGSGGRTEAFF
TGTGCTAGTGGATCAGGGGGCCGCACTGAAGCTTTCTTT
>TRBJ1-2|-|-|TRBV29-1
CSADSYGYTF
TGCAGCGCCGATAGCTATGGCTACACCTTC
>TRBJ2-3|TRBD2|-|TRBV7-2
CASSLTSGNTDTQYF
TGTGCCAGCAGCTTAACTAGCGGGAACACAGATACGCAGTATTTT
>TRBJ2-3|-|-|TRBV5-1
CASSLASTDTQYF
TGCGCCAGCAGCTTGGCTAGCACAGATACGCAGTATTTT
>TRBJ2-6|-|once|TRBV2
CASTAQISGANVLTF
TGTGCCAGCACCGCCCAGATCTCTGGGGCCAACGTCCTGACTTTC
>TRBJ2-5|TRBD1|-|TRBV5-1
CASSSTGQGDETQYF
TGCGCCAGCAGCTCAACGGGACAGGGGGACGAGACCCAGTACTTC
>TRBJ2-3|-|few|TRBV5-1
CASSFRRRADTQYF
TGCGCCAGCAGCTTCCGCAGGCGGGCAGATACGCAGTATTTT
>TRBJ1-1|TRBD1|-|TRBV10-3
CAISEWDRGKVGTEAFF
TGTGCCATCAGTGAGTGGGACAGGGGTAAGGTTGGCACTGAAGCTTTCTTT
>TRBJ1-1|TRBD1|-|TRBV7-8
CASSHRGSTAEAFF
TGTGCCAGCAGCCACAGGGGTTCAACGGCTGAAGCTTTCTTT
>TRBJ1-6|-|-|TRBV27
CASSFGGSPLHF
TGTGCCAGCAGTTTCGGGGGTTCACCCCTCCACTTT
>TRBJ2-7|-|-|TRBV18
CASSPNGAGYEQYF
TGTGCCAGCTCACCAAACGGGGCGGGATACGAGCAGTACTTC
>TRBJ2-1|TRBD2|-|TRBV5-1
CASSLGAGREQFF
TGCGCCAGCAGCTTAGGAGCGGGACGTGAGCAGTTCTTC
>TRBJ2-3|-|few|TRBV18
CASSSEIGVTDTQYF
TGTGCCAGCTCATCAGAAATCGGGGTTACAGATACGCAGTATTTT
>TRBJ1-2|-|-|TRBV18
CASSPEANYGYTF
TGTGCCAGCTCACCAGAGGCTAACTATGGCTACACCTTC
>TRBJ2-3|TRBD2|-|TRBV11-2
CASSFSGGAADTQYF
TGTGCCAGCAGCTTTAGCGGGGGGGCGGCAGATACGCAGTATTTT
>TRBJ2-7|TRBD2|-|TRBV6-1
CASSKAGEGSYEQYF
TGTGCCAGCAGTAAAGCGGGAGAAGGATCCTACGAGCAGTACTTC
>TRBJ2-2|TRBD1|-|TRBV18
CASSRRQGPNTGELFF
TGTGCCAGCTCCCGGCGACAGGGGCCAAACACCGGGGAGCTGTTTTTT
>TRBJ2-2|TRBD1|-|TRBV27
CASSWTGVGTGELFF
TGTGCCAGCAGTTGGACAGGGGTGGGCACCGGGGAGCTGTTTTTT
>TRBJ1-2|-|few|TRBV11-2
CASSLATGWAYGYTF
TGTGCCAGCAGCTTAGCCACAGGGTGGGCATATGGCTACACCTTC
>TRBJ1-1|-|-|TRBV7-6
CASSPQGYTEAFF
TGTGCCAGCAGCCCTCAGGGCTACACTGAAGCTTTCTTT
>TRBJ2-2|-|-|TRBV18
CASSPAVAGELFF
TGTGCCAGCTCACCCGCAGTTGCCGGGGAGCTGTTTTTT
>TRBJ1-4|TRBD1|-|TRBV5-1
CASSLVGRTGDEKLFF
TGCGCCAGCAGCTTGGTGGGACGGACAGGGGATGAAAAACTGTTTTTT
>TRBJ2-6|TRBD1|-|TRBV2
CASTTGQGAISGANVLTF
TGTGCCAGTACTACGGGACAGGGGGCGATCTCTGGGGCCAACGTCCTGACTTTC